The clone carrying this TCR beta chain appeared a few times. Its antigen remains unknown. This sample was included in a study of a mutant IDH1 vaccine in newly diagnosed glioma. The assay was immunoSEQ multiplex PCR, and TCRdb's table has in-frame clones only and misses some. The data hold tens of thousands of clones, with about 81% observed a single time. The time point: week 47, end of study. Vaccine doses each comprised 300 ug of mutant IDH1 20-mer peptide, with topical imiquimod. The clonotype originates from a man aged 35-49 years with glioma. Some clones in this sample may be carry-over from other donors' samples. Sequenced here: PBMCs, sampled from a glioma patient whose treatment included an IDH1 peptide vaccine.

The DNA of the CDR3 is TGTGCCAGCAGTTACTCTTATCCCGGGACCAACTATGGCTACACCTTC. It codes for CASSYSYPGTNYGYTF. The gene calls are TRBV6-5 and TRBJ1-2; a possible D gene is TRBD1 (5 bases). In germline, CDR1 is MNHEY, CDR2 SVGAGI. V was cut by 0 bases and J by 2 bases, with 13 bases left in between. This CDR3 has 16 amino acids.